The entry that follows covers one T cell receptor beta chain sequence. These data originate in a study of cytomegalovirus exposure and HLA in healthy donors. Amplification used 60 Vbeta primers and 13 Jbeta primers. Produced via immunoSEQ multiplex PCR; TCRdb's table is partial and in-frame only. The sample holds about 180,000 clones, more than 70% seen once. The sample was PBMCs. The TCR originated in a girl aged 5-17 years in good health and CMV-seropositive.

CDR3 region: CASGLYSYRDEQYF. The CDR3 coding sequence is TGTGCTAGTGGTTTGTACAGTTATAGAGACGAGCAGTACTTC. This sequence joins TRBV12-5 and TRBJ2-7, with no clear D. V dropped 2 bases and J dropped 5 bases, with 13 bases sitting between them. From germline, CDR1 is LGHNT and CDR2 FRNRAP. This CDR3 is built from 14 residues.